This record looks at one TCR beta chain sequence and its context. The data were taken from a study of blood T cell repertoires in COVID-19. Trimming cost V 6 bases and J 3 bases; bases outside gene matches: 5. Per the germline V gene, CDR1 is SQVTM and CDR2 is ANQGSEA. This CDR3 has 13 residues. The method was immunoSEQ multiplex PCR; TCRdb's version includes in-frame clones alone and lacks a portion of them. The sample holds about 190,000 clones; approximately 80% are singletons and the top ten take approximately 6.9%. The gene calls are TRBV29-1 and TRBJ1-2; 9 nucleotides match TRBD1. The sample comprised peripheral blood. The source of this sequence is a man in his sixties with acute or convalescent COVID-19. CDR3: CSVVGQGYYGYTF. DNA for the CDR3: TGCAGCGTCGTCGGACAGGGGTACTATGGCTACACCTTC.